Listed here are 22 T cell receptor beta chains from one sample, sequenced in a study of blood T cells in healthy people across ages. Together with a sample-barcoded 5' primer, a J-beta primer mix was included in a second PCR lasting about 7 to 12 cycles. TCRdb redid the calling of the 5' RACE reads with MiXCR, one entry per CDR3 protein. This sample carries some 920,000 distinct CDR3 sequences, approximately 50% of them seen once, and the ten largest clones take over 20%. Sequencing was performed on blood. These TCRs come from a woman between 55 and 75 years old in good health.

This chain connects TRBV7-9 to TRBJ1-5; no reliable D call. The CDR3 spans 13 residues. Germline values: CDR1 SEHNR, CDR2 FQNEAQ (reference sequence). Trimming removed 3 bases at V and 7 bases at J, with 10 bases between. For the CDR3, the DNA is TGTGCCAGCAGCTTGGTAGTAGGGCAGCCCCAGCATTTT. Translation: CASSLVVGQPQHF.

The V call is TRBV2, the J call TRBJ2-7, with TRBD1 matching over 7 bases. The closer fit of TRBJ2-5 to the DNA end suggests the J call may be wrong. CDR3 length: 16 amino acids. CDR1 is SNHLY and CDR2 is FYNNEI in the germline V gene. DNA for the CDR3: TGTGCCAGCAGTGTTCCGGGGACAGCACAACAAGAGACCCAGTACTTC. This sequence encodes CASSVPGTAQQETQYF.

A few counts support this clonotype. This rearrangement joins TRBV12-3 or TRBV12-4 to TRBJ2-5, with 7 positions matching TRBD2. The CDR3 extends over 15 amino acids. Trimming took 2 bases from V and 11 from J; bases not matched to a gene: 14. CDR3 loop: CASSLWASGSVEQYF. CDR3 nucleotides: TGTGCCAGCAGTTTATGGGCTAGCGGCTCCGTTGAGCAGTACTTC.

The chain employs TRBV4-1 and TRBJ2-7; 8 nucleotides line up with TRBD1. After removal of 1 base from V and 3 bases from J, the junction contained 2 bases not matched to a gene. The CDR3 has 14 residues. CDR1 and CDR2 from the germline V gene are MGHRA and YSYEKL. The CDR3 reads CASSQGGQDYEQYF. The DNA for the CDR3 is TGCGCCAGCAGCCAAGGGGGACAGGACTACGAGCAGTACTTC.

The V call is TRBV21-1, the J call TRBJ2-3; the D call in the table, TRBD2, was not verified against the DNA. TRBV21-1 counts as a pseudogene. This CDR3 is built from 14 residues. DNA for the CDR3: TGTGCCAGCAATCCTAGCGGGGGCACAGATACGCAGTATTTT. Translating it yields CASNPSGGTDTQYF.

This chain joins TRBV7-9 and TRBJ2-1; the match to TRBD2 covers 8 bases. In germline, CDR1 is SEHNR, CDR2 FQNEAQ (reference sequence). This CDR3 comprises 13 residues. The CDR3 loop is CVTRESGSIEQFF. In DNA form, the CDR3 reads TGTGTGACCAGGGAAAGCGGGAGTATTGAGCAGTTCTTC.

This clonotype appeared a single time. This chain links TRBV6-5 with TRBJ2-5; tentative D call: TRBD1 (6 bases). The CDR3 runs 15 residues. The V gene's germline CDR1 is MNHEY and CDR2 SVGAGI. V lost 0 bases and J lost 3, with 11 bases in between. The CDR3 loop is CASSYSGTPKETQYF. The CDR3 coding sequence is TGTGCCAGCAGTTACTCGGGGACACCAAAAGAGACCCAGTACTTC.

V usage is TRBV28 and J usage is TRBJ2-1; D is possibly TRBD1 (6 bases). V gave up 8 bases and J gave up 2 bases, with 13 bases separating them. This CDR3 has 14 amino acids. From germline, CDR1 is MDHEN and CDR2 SYDVKM. The CDR3 loop is CASLRGAAYNEQFF. Written as DNA, the CDR3 is TGTGCCAGCCTCAGGGGCGCGGCCTACAATGAGCAGTTCTTC.

The V gene is TRBV20-1, the J gene TRBJ1-2, with TRBD1 identical over 8 bases. The CDR3 has 15 amino acids. With 0 bases clipped from V and 3 bases from J, the junction kept 6 bases outside the gene matches. CDR1 is DFQATT and CDR2 is SNEGSKA in the germline V gene (reference sequence). The CDR3 sequence: CSARDRGRGDYGYTF. CDR3 sequence (DNA): TGCAGTGCTAGAGACAGGGGGCGAGGAGACTATGGCTACACCTTC.

Comment on this clonotype: One junction end does not reproduce the germline sequence, and a read error may be involved. CDR3 amino acids: CSSSPQGNTEAFF. As DNA, the CDR3 is TGTTCCAGCTCACCCCAGGGTAACACTGAAGCTTTCTTT. This sequence joins TRBV18 and TRBJ1-1, with a weak D call TRBD1 (5 bases). Looked up from germline, CDR1 is KGHSH and CDR2 is LQKENI. CDR3 size: 13 residues.

The CDR3 DNA is TGCGCCAGCAGCCAACCCACAGGGGGCTATGAAAAACTGTTTTTT. The encoded protein is CASSQPTGGYEKLFF. The chain recombines TRBV4-1 with TRBJ1-4, with 9 bases that match TRBD1. The ends lost 2 bases at V and 6 bases at J; junction bases unmatched: 4. The germline V gene has CDR1 MGHRA and CDR2 YSYEKL. The CDR3 runs to 15 residues.

This clonotype was seen more than once but under ten times. V gene TRBV12-3 or TRBV12-4 combines with J gene TRBJ2-1, with D possibly TRBD1 on 5 matching bases. V lost 7 bases, J lost 4 bases, and 17 bases lay in between. This CDR3 contains 15 residues. As DNA, the CDR3 is TGTGCCAGCACCGTGGGGCCGACTTCATACAATGAGCAGTTCTTC. Translating it yields CASTVGPTSYNEQFF.

This chain joins TRBV12-5 and TRBJ2-1; TRBD1 matches 9 bases. Germline CDR1 LGHNT, CDR2 FRNRAP. J lost 6 bases, V lost 6 bases, and 9 bases had no gene match. The CDR3 covers 15 residues. The CDR3, as DNA: TGTGCTAGTGGAAGAACAGGGGGCTACGGCAATGAGCAGTTCTTC. Its translation is CASGRTGGYGNEQFF.

The V gene is TRBV7-8, the J gene TRBJ2-4; weak D call: TRBD2 (6 bases). The germline gives CDR1 SGHVS, CDR2 FQNEAQ. Deletions cut 1 base from V and 1 base from J, with 17 bases between. This CDR3 comprises 18 residues. The CDR3 region is CASSLGIRSGVAKNIQYF. In nucleotides, the CDR3 is TGTGCCAGCAGCTTAGGAATTAGGTCGGGGGTTGCCAAAAACATTCAGTACTTC.

The chain links TRBV20-1 to TRBJ1-5; 9 positions match TRBD1. Matching the DNA end better, TRBJ2-3 makes the J call doubtful. The CDR3 sequence is 15 residues long. The V gene's germline CDR1 is DFQATT and CDR2 SNEGSKA (reference sequence). CDR3 protein: CSATRTTGGNQPQYF. In nucleotides, the CDR3 is TGCAGTGCCACCAGAACGACAGGGGGAAATCAGCCCCAGTATTTT.

The chain combines TRBV2 with TRBJ2-3, with TRBD1 matching 9 bases. Trimming took 5 bases from V and 4 from J; bases not matched to a gene: 7. The CDR3 is 15 amino acids. Germline-derived CDR1 and CDR2 are SNHLY and FYNNEI. The DNA of the CDR3 is TGTGCCAGCAGTTTCAGGACAGGGGAGTCAGATACGCAGTATTTT. Translated: CASSFRTGESDTQYF.

This sequence joins TRBV5-5 and TRBJ2-1; no firm D call. Looked up from germline, CDR1 is SGHKS and CDR2 is YYEKEE (reference sequence). The V end lost 0 bases, the J end lost 0 bases, and 7 bases lay between the germline ends. The CDR3 covers 15 residues. CDR3 in amino acids: CASSLGLISYNEQFF. For the CDR3, the DNA is TGTGCCAGCAGCTTGGGGCTCATCTCCTACAATGAGCAGTTCTTC.

DNA for the CDR3: TGCGCCAGCAGCTTGTCTGTATCGGACTACAATGAGCAGTACTTC. This gives the protein CASSLSVSDYNEQYF. The chain couples TRBV5-1 to TRBJ2-1; maybe TRBD2 (6 bases). The J call may be mistaken, given a closer DNA end match to TRBJ2-7. The CDR3 runs to 15 residues. CDR1 and CDR2 (germline): SGHRS, YFSETQ.

The sample holds a few counts of this clonotype. V is TRBV20-1 and J is TRBJ1-5; D gene uncertain. Trimming shortened V by 6 bases and J by 2 bases, and 8 bases separated the two germline ends. The CDR3 length is 12 residues. Germline assignment: CDR1 DFQATT and CDR2 SNEGSKA (reference sequence). CDR3 sequence: CSADRGNQPQHF. CDR3 bases: TGCAGTGCCGACCGAGGCAATCAGCCCCAGCATTTT.

The V and J genes are TRBV28 and TRBJ1-2, with 8 bases fitting TRBD1. V was clipped by 3 bases and J by 8 bases; unmatched bases: 11. Per the germline V gene, CDR1 is MDHEN and CDR2 is SYDVKM. This CDR3 has 15 amino acids. The CDR3 nucleotides are TGTGCCAGCAGTTTTTTCCCAGAACGACAGGGGGGCTACACCTTC. Its protein is CASSFFPERQGGYTF.

This chain links TRBV27 with TRBJ2-5; no definite D call. The closer fit of TRBJ2-7 to the DNA end suggests the J call may be wrong. Germline assignment: CDR1 MNHEY and CDR2 SMNVEV (reference sequence). The CDR3 extends over 14 amino acids. The CDR3 nucleotides read TGTGCCAGCAGTTTCACCTTCGGTTACTTCGAGCAGTACTTC. It codes for CASSFTFGYFEQYF.

V is TRBV6-2 or TRBV6-3 and J is TRBJ1-2; possibly TRBD1 for D (6 bases). This CDR3 contains 16 residues. Looked up from germline, CDR1 is MNHEY and CDR2 is SVGEGT. The V gene lost 0 bases and the J gene lost 7 bases, with 18 bases spanning the gap. The chain's CDR3 is CASSYSRGPGGGGYTF. CDR3 DNA: TGTGCCAGCAGTTACTCGAGAGGACCGGGGGGCGGTGGCTACACCTTC.